Following are 16 T cell receptor beta chains from one sample sequenced in a study of cytomegalovirus exposure and HLA in healthy donors (TCRdb year 2017). The library came from the immunoSEQ multiplex PCR assay. The multiplex PCR relied on a mix of 60 forward primers for TCR Vbeta segments and 13 reverse primers for TCR Jbeta segments. TCRdb stores this immuneACCESS table with in-frame sequences only. Part of the clones is absent; in the studies checked, under half of the shortfall reflects unresolved V genes, and no reason is known for the rest. The sample records 150,000 to 200,000 clones, 75% to 85% of which are singletons. The top ten constitute 2% to 2.5% of the sample. Sequencing was done on a sample of PBMCs. These receptors all stem from a woman between 25 and 40 years old in good health and CMV-seronegative.

The chain has TRBV4-3 and TRBJ2-7, with 10 nucleotides matching TRBD2. The germline V gene has CDR1 LGHNA and CDR2 YSLEER. Trimming at V came to 1 base and at J to 1 base, leaving 7 bases not matched to a gene. This CDR3 is 17 amino acids long. As DNA, the CDR3 is TGCGCCAGCAGCCAAGTGGGAGCGGGGGGGCCTTCCTACGAGCAGTACTTC. It is translated as CASSQVGAGGPSYEQYF.

The chain joins TRBV4-3 to TRBJ2-1; 10 nucleotides agree with TRBD2. The CDR3 covers 17 residues. CDR1 and CDR2 (germline): LGHNA, YSLEER. V lost 0 bases, J lost 6 bases, and 8 bases stayed unmatched. The CDR3 here is CASSQDYLSGGINEQFF. CDR3 DNA: TGCGCCAGCAGCCAAGACTATCTTAGCGGGGGGATCAATGAGCAGTTCTTC.

V is TRBV7-2 and J is TRBJ1-5, with TRBD1 matching 7 bases. Germline CDR1 and CDR2: SGHTA and FQGNSA. This CDR3 has 14 amino acids. J lost 7 bases, V lost 5 bases, and 8 bases had no gene match. The CDR3 nucleotides read TGTGCCAGCAGCATACAGGGGCTGGGGCAGCCCCAGCATTTT. As protein: CASSIQGLGQPQHF. Complete variable domain (other parts from reference TRBV7-2 and TRBJ1-5): GAGVSQSPSNKVTEKGKDVELRCDPISGHTALYWYRQSLGQGLEFLIYFQGNSAPDKSGLPSDRFSAERTGGSVSTLTIQRTQQEDSAVYLCASSIQGLGQPQHFGDGTRLSIL.

The table lists this clone with a few counts. CDR3 in DNA: TGCACCAGCAGCCAAGAAGGGGAGCTTCTAGCGGGGAGGCAGTACTTC. Its translation: CTSSQEGELLAGRQYF. This chain links TRBV1 with TRBJ2-7; TRBD2 reflects the table's D call only, with no check against the DNA. TRBV1 is assigned pseudogene status. CDR3 size: 16 residues.

In this sample, this clone turned up once. The CDR3 nucleotides are TGTGCCAGCAGTTTTCCGGGGGGCACTGAAGCTTTCTTT. It specifies CASSFPGGTEAFF. The chain uses TRBV6-5 and TRBJ1-1; possible D gene TRBD1, 5 bases. Germline V CDR1 and CDR2: MNHEY, SVGAGI. Trimming cost V 4 bases and J 4 bases, with 10 bases left between them. There are 13 residues in the CDR3.

CDR3 region: CASSRAGGVVDTQYF. The DNA of the CDR3 is TGTGCCAGCAGTAGAGCGGGGGGGGTTGTTGATACGCAGTATTTT. This chain links TRBV6-5 with TRBJ2-3; 10 bases match TRBD2. V lost 5 bases, J lost 6 bases, and 8 bases stayed unmatched. The CDR3 length is 15 residues. Germline CDR1 reads MNHEY; CDR2 reads SVGAGI.

The V and J genes are TRBV5-4 and TRBJ2-2; D might be TRBD2 (6 bases). The CDR3 consists of 15 residues. The germline V and J ends were trimmed by 1 base and 1 base, with 8 bases remaining between them. Germline-derived CDR1 and CDR2 are SGHNT and YYREEE (reference sequence). The CDR3 DNA follows: TGTGCCAGCAGCTTGTCGGGGGTGAACACCGGGGAGCTGTTTTTT. It codes for CASSLSGVNTGELFF. The whole variable domain, filled in from reference TRBV5-4 and TRBJ2-2, reads ETGVTQSPTHLIKTRGQQVTLRCSSQSGHNTVSWYQQALGQGPQFIFQYYREEENGRGNFPPRFSGLQFPNYSSELNVNALELDDSALYLCASSLSGVNTGELFFGEGSRLTVL.

The chain is built from TRBV27 and TRBJ2-2; D gene ambiguous. The CDR3 totals 13 residues. Germline V CDR1 and CDR2: MNHEY, SMNVEV (reference sequence). V was cut by 6 bases and J by 5 bases, with 10 bases left in between. In nucleotides, the CDR3 is TGTGCCAGCAGCCACGCCGGGACCGGGGAGCTGTTTTTT. Its protein product is CASSHAGTGELFF.

This rearrangement joins TRBV30 to TRBJ2-3; possible D gene TRBD1, 5 bases. Germline CDR1 reads GTSNPN; CDR2 reads SVGIG (reference sequence). CDR3 length: 16 residues. Deletions cut 0 bases from V and 6 bases from J, with 19 bases between. In DNA, the CDR3 is TGTGCCTGGAGTGTAGGAAATGTAAGGGGCGCCGATACGCAGTATTTT. This translates into CAWSVGNVRGADTQYF.

The J gene is TRBJ2-1, the V gene TRBV7-8; 10 nucleotides match TRBD2. Germline V gene lookup returns CDR1 SGHVS and CDR2 FQNEAQ. V lost 3 bases to trimming and J lost 4 bases; unmatched junction nucleotides: 6. This CDR3 is 16 amino acids long. In DNA form, the CDR3 reads TGTGCCAGCAGCTTTTTTACTAGCGGGGATTACAATGAGCAGTTCTTC. Protein: CASSFFTSGDYNEQFF. The whole variable domain, filled in from reference TRBV7-8 and TRBJ2-1, reads GAGVSQSPRYKVAKRGQDVALRCDPISGHVSLFWYQQALGQGPEFLTYFQNEAQLDKSGLPSDRFFAERPEGSVSTLKIQRTQQEDSAVYLCASSFFTSGDYNEQFFGPGTRLTVL.

In this sample, this clone turned up a few times. This sequence joins TRBV27 and TRBJ1-5; the D is unclear. CDR1 and CDR2 (germline): MNHEY, SMNVEV (reference sequence). The CDR3 runs to 15 residues. The V end was cut by 6 bases, the J end by 0 bases, with 12 bases between. CDR3 sequence reads: CASRVGSYSNQPQHF. The CDR3 nucleotides read TGTGCCAGCAGGGTGGGGAGCTATAGCAATCAGCCCCAGCATTTT.

The chain joins TRBV6-6 to TRBJ1-5; TRBD1 matches at 8 bases. J was trimmed by 7 bases and V by 8 bases; bases with no gene match: 10. Per germline, CDR1 MNHNY and CDR2 SVGAGI (reference sequence). The CDR3 extends over 14 amino acids. CDR3 in amino acids: CASGPDRAEQPQHF. As DNA, the CDR3 is TGTGCCAGCGGACCGGACAGGGCTGAACAGCCCCAGCATTTT.

The rearrangement uses TRBV11-2 and TRBJ1-4, with D possibly matching TRBD1 (5 bases). This CDR3 is built from 14 residues. In germline, CDR1 is SGHAT, CDR2 FQNNGV. V shed 1 base and J shed 11 bases, with 14 bases lying between them. CDR3 in DNA: TGTGCCAGCAGCTTAGGCGGGTCAGGGAGGAAACTGTTTTTT. This gives the protein CASSLGGSGRKLFF.

This sequence joins TRBV10-3 and TRBJ2-3; TRBD1 aligns across 7 bases. This CDR3 is built from 14 residues. Per the germline V gene, CDR1 is ENHRY and CDR2 is SYGVKD. The V segment lost 5 bases and the J segment 1 base; nucleotides outside the gene matches: 3. The CDR3 DNA is TGTGCCATCAGTCCAGGGACAGGCACAGATACGCAGTATTTT. Translating gives CAISPGTGTDTQYF.

This clone was counted only a few times. The V gene is TRBV7-9, the J gene TRBJ2-1, with 10 positions matching TRBD2. V shed 1 base, J shed 2 bases, and the junction held 5 bases outside the gene matches. CDR3 length equals 17 residues. CDR1 and CDR2 (germline): SEHNR, FQNEAQ (reference sequence). CDR3 coding DNA: TGTGCCAGCAGCTTAGACTTAGGACTAGCGGCCTACAATGAGCAGTTCTTC. It encodes CASSLDLGLAAYNEQFF.

J is TRBJ1-1 and V is TRBV28; perhaps TRBD1 as D (5 bases). In germline, CDR1 is MDHEN, CDR2 SYDVKM. The V gene lost 6 bases and the J gene lost 4 bases, with 12 bases spanning the gap. The CDR3 has 13 residues. CDR3 protein: CASSLLGLTEAFF. The CDR3 DNA is TGTGCCAGCAGCCTTCTGGGGCTCACTGAAGCTTTCTTT. Drawing the rest from reference TRBV28 and TRBJ1-1, the complete variable domain is DVKVTQSSRYLVKRTGEKVFLECVQDMDHENMFWYRQDPGLGLRLIYFSYDVKMKEKGDIPEGYSVSREKKERFSLILESASTNQTSMYLCASSLLGLTEAFFGQGTRLTVV.